The 23 T cell receptor beta chains given below trace back to one sample, sequenced in a study of T-cell reconstitution after alpha-beta-depleted transplantation in children. The library targeted TCRbeta and was prepared with unique molecular identifiers. TCRdb re-called the PCR reads with MiXCR, one entry per CDR3 protein. Among 500,000 to 750,000 distinct CDR3 sequences, 20% to 30% were seen once, and the ten largest hold just over 35%. Sequences were derived from PBMCs, sampled before TCRalphabeta/CD19-depleted stem cell transplant. The receptors originated from a boy less than two years old with Wiskott-Aldrich syndrome, due to receive a stem cell transplant.

The genes are TRBV20-1 and TRBJ2-3, with D perhaps being TRBD1 or TRBD2 (5 bases each). The CDR3 contains 15 residues. Deletions cut 2 bases from V and 2 bases from J, with 14 bases between. Germline V gene sequence: CDR1 DFQATT, CDR2 SNEGSKA (reference sequence). The CDR3 bases are TGCAGTGCTAGAAACATCGAGGGGAACACAGATACGCAGTATTTT. It translates to CSARNIEGNTDTQYF.

For this clonotype: Compared with germline, one end of the junction differs, possibly owing to a read error. The V and J genes are TRBV5-1 and TRBJ2-7; either TRBD1 or TRBD2 may supply D (5 bases each). The CDR3 length is 14 residues. The germline V gene encodes CDR1 SGHRS and CDR2 YFSETQ. CDR3: CASSLGEGSYEHYF. The CDR3 nucleotides read TGCGCCAGCAGCTTGGGAGAGGGGAGCTACGAGCATTATTTC.

This clonotype has only a few counts. V and J are TRBV2 and TRBJ2-3; D unclear. The germline V and J ends were trimmed by 7 bases and 1 base, with 12 bases remaining between them. The V gene's germline CDR1 is SNHLY and CDR2 FYNNEI. The CDR3 has 14 amino acids. The DNA for the CDR3 is TGTGCCAGCACCAGCCCGGCACGCACAGATACGCAGTATTTT. It translates to CASTSPARTDTQYF.

The rearrangement uses TRBV24-1 and TRBJ2-3, with 8 bases lining up with TRBD2. From germline, CDR1 is KGHDR and CDR2 SFDVKD. This CDR3 has 16 amino acids. V was pared by 3 bases and J by 2 bases, with 6 bases of the junction left unmatched. The CDR3 protein is CATSDPVAGSTDTQYF. CDR3 nucleotide sequence: TGTGCCACCAGTGATCCAGTAGCGGGGTCCACAGATACGCAGTATTTT.

This clonotype was detected only a few times. The V call is TRBV20-1, the J call TRBJ2-7; TRBD2 matches at 9 bases. Per the germline V gene, CDR1 is DFQATT and CDR2 is SNEGSKA (reference sequence). V lost 3 bases to trimming and J lost 4 bases; unmatched junction nucleotides: 7. CDR3 length: 14 amino acids. The CDR3 DNA follows: TGCAGTGCTAGGGGTAGCGGGGGACCTTACGAGCAGTACTTC. Encoded protein: CSARGSGGPYEQYF.

This clonotype showed up just a few times. DNA of the CDR3: TGCAGTGCTAGACACCGGATGTCGGAGACCCAGTACTTC. Translating it yields CSARHRMSETQYF. The chain recombines TRBV20-1 with TRBJ2-5, with unresolved D. The V gene's germline CDR1 is DFQATT and CDR2 SNEGSKA (reference sequence). The CDR3 has 13 residues. V was clipped by 2 bases and J by 5 bases, with 12 bases between them.

The chain recombines TRBV5-1 with TRBJ1-3; maybe TRBD1 (6 bases). The ends were cut back, 4 bases at V and 0 bases at J, with 14 bases in the middle. The CDR3 contains 16 residues. Looked up from germline, CDR1 is SGHRS and CDR2 is YFSETQ. The CDR3 reads CASSRGEKSSGNTIYF. DNA for the CDR3: TGCGCCAGCAGCAGGGGGGAGAAATCCTCTGGAAACACCATATATTTT. The full variable domain, completed using reference TRBV5-1 and TRBJ1-3, is KAGVTQTPRYLIKTRGQQVTLSCSPISGHRSVSWYQQTPGQGLQFLFEYFSETQRNKGNFPGRFSGRQFSNSRSEMNVSTLELGDSALYLCASSRGEKSSGNTIYFGEGSWLTVV.

This clonotype occurred a few times. This chain joins TRBV20-1 and TRBJ2-5; 9 bases are shared with TRBD2. The germline CDR1 and CDR2 sequences are DFQATT and SNEGSKA (reference sequence). This CDR3 is 16 amino acids long. The ends lost 4 bases at V and 2 bases at J; junction bases unmatched: 11. CDR3 amino acids: CSATPSGNAGQETQYF. The CDR3, as DNA: TGCAGTGCTACCCCTAGCGGGAACGCTGGGCAAGAGACCCAGTACTTC.

V is TRBV5-1 and J is TRBJ2-3, with 8 nucleotides matching TRBD1. The CDR3 length is 16 residues. Unmatched junction bases numbered 8, after V lost 0 bases and J lost 5 bases. Germline-derived CDR1 and CDR2 are SGHRS and YFSETQ. CDR3 protein: CASSLAIGQGGDTQYF. CDR3 in DNA: TGCGCCAGCAGCTTGGCAATCGGACAGGGAGGAGATACGCAGTATTTT.

The chain is built from TRBV19 and TRBJ2-6; unclear D gene. V lost 4 bases, J lost 0 bases, and 10 bases lay in between. The CDR3 spans 16 residues. Germline V gene data show CDR1 as LNHDA and CDR2 as SQIVND (reference sequence). The CDR3 sequence: CASSRVVNSGANVLTF. In nucleotides, the CDR3 is TGTGCCAGTAGTAGGGTTGTGAACTCTGGGGCCAACGTCCTGACTTTC.

V gene TRBV20-1 combines with J gene TRBJ2-7; D is uncertain. The germline gives CDR1 DFQATT, CDR2 SNEGSKA (reference sequence). Trimming stripped 1 base from V and 0 bases from J, with 7 bases between. The CDR3 spans 13 residues. The CDR3: CSARAQSSYEQYF. The CDR3 nucleotides are TGCAGTGCTAGAGCCCAGAGCTCCTACGAGCAGTACTTC.

This clonotype was seen at least ten times. This rearrangement joins TRBV5-1 to TRBJ2-7; TRBD2 is a possible D gene (5 bases). The CDR3 loop spans 12 amino acids. Per germline, CDR1 SGHRS and CDR2 YFSETQ. V was trimmed by 0 bases and J by 6 bases, leaving 7 bases between them. DNA of the CDR3: TGCGCCAGCAGCTTGGGAGAGGGCGAGCAGTACTTC. Its translation: CASSLGEGEQYF. Supplemented by reference TRBV5-1 and TRBJ2-7, the full variable domain reads KAGVTQTPRYLIKTRGQQVTLSCSPISGHRSVSWYQQTPGQGLQFLFEYFSETQRNKGNFPGRFSGRQFSNSRSEMNVSTLELGDSALYLCASSLGEGEQYFGPGTRLTVT.

The chain combines TRBV5-1 with TRBJ2-1; tentatively, D is TRBD2 (6 bases). CDR1 is SGHRS and CDR2 is YFSETQ in the germline V gene. The CDR3 sequence is 14 residues long. The V end lost 2 bases, the J end lost 6 bases, and 12 bases lay between the germline ends. CDR3 loop: CASSFLGGSNEQFF. CDR3 coding DNA: TGCGCCAGCAGCTTTTTGGGAGGAAGCAATGAGCAGTTCTTC.

This clonotype was seen only once. The chain is built from TRBV18 and TRBJ2-7; 8 bases are a match to TRBD1. V lost 2 bases to trimming and J lost 5 bases; unmatched junction nucleotides: 11. CDR1 KGHSH and CDR2 LQKENI come from the germline V gene. This CDR3 region has 16 residues. CDR3 loop: CASSPIRGQGVNEQYF. CDR3 nucleotide sequence: TGTGCCAGCTCACCAATACGCGGACAGGGAGTGAACGAGCAGTACTTC. The full variable domain, its missing parts supplied by reference TRBV18 and TRBJ2-7, is NAGVMQNPRHLVRRRGQEARLRCSPMKGHSHVYWYRQLPEEGLKFMVYLQKENIIDESGMPKERFSAEFPKEGPSILRIQQVVRGDSAAYFCASSPIRGQGVNEQYFGPGTRLTVT.

This clonotype was picked up a small number of times. The V and J genes are TRBV18 and TRBJ1-1; D is ambiguous. The V end lost 2 bases, the J end lost 1 base, and 8 bases lay between the germline ends. The germline V gene has CDR1 KGHSH and CDR2 LQKENI. This CDR3 contains 14 residues. CDR3 region: CASSPISANTEAFF. The CDR3 DNA follows: TGTGCCAGCTCACCAATCAGCGCGAACACTGAAGCTTTCTTT.

This chain joins TRBV3-1 and TRBJ2-3, with 11 bases that match TRBD1. The trim removed 6 bases at V and 3 bases at J, leaving 17 bases unmatched. The CDR3 totals 19 residues. CDR1 is LGHDT, CDR2 YNNKEL, per germline (reference sequence). CDR3 amino acids: CASSPRGGQGASTTDTQYF. CDR3 nucleotide sequence: TGTGCCAGCAGTCCCCGGGGCGGACAGGGGGCTAGCACGACAGATACGCAGTATTTT.

This clonotype came up a few times. The chain recombines TRBV5-1 with TRBJ1-4; D uncertain. Germline V gives CDR1 SGHRS, CDR2 YFSETQ. This CDR3 region has 13 residues. V lost 0 bases to trimming and J lost 2 bases, with 2 bases between them. CDR3 DNA: TGCGCCAGCAGCTTGGACACTAATGAAAAACTGTTTTTT. Encoded protein: CASSLDTNEKLFF.

This clonotype turned up a few times. The CDR3 loop is CASSHRDSYGYTF. The CDR3 DNA sequence: TGTGCCAGCAGCCACCGGGACAGTTATGGCTACACCTTC. V and J are TRBV7-9 and TRBJ1-2; 7 positions agree with TRBD1. The CDR3 is 13 amino acids. Per germline, CDR1 SEHNR and CDR2 FQNEAQ (reference sequence). V shed 5 bases, J shed 5 bases, and the junction held 5 bases outside the gene matches.

This clonotype was found a few times. This sequence joins TRBV28 and TRBJ1-3; no firm D call. The CDR3 is made up of 10 amino acids. Germline V gene data show CDR1 as MDHEN and CDR2 as SYDVKM. V dropped 7 bases and J dropped 7 bases, with 5 bases sitting between them. The CDR3 nucleotides are TGTGCCAGCAAAGGGAACACCATATATTTT. This translates into CASKGNTIYF.

The genes are TRBV14 and TRBJ1-3, with D perhaps matching TRBD1 (6 bases). V lost 3 bases and J lost 2, with 14 bases in between. The germline CDR1 and CDR2 sequences are SGHDN and FVKESK. The CDR3 has 16 residues. The CDR3 region has the DNA TGTGCCAGCAGCCACCCCTCCGGGACAACTGGAAACACCATATATTTT. Protein: CASSHPSGTTGNTIYF.

This clonotype has just a few counts. The chain is built from TRBV12-3 or TRBV12-4 and TRBJ2-1, with D possibly being TRBD2 (6 bases). The CDR3 has 13 amino acids. Deletions cut 10 bases from V and 7 bases from J, with 17 bases between. The CDR3 here is CATGGTVANEQFF. The CDR3 DNA is TGTGCCACTGGCGGGACGGTAGCGAATGAGCAGTTCTTC.

The chain employs TRBV20-1 and TRBJ1-2; D unclear. Germline CDR1 and CDR2: DFQATT and SNEGSKA (reference sequence). The CDR3 spans 13 residues. Trimming took off 0 bases at V and 6 bases at J, with 11 bases between the two ends. CDR3 nucleotides: TGCAGTGCTAGAGAATCTCGGGGAAATGGCTACACCTTC. Amino acid sequence: CSARESRGNGYTF.

The V and J genes are TRBV20-1 and TRBJ2-5, with 10 bases fitting TRBD1. V gave up 4 bases and J gave up 6 bases; unmatched junction bases: 2. There are 12 residues in the CDR3. Per germline, CDR1 DFQATT and CDR2 SNEGSKA (reference sequence). Written as DNA, the CDR3 is TGCAGTGCTAAGGGACAGGGGAAGACCCAGTACTTC. Protein: CSAKGQGKTQYF.